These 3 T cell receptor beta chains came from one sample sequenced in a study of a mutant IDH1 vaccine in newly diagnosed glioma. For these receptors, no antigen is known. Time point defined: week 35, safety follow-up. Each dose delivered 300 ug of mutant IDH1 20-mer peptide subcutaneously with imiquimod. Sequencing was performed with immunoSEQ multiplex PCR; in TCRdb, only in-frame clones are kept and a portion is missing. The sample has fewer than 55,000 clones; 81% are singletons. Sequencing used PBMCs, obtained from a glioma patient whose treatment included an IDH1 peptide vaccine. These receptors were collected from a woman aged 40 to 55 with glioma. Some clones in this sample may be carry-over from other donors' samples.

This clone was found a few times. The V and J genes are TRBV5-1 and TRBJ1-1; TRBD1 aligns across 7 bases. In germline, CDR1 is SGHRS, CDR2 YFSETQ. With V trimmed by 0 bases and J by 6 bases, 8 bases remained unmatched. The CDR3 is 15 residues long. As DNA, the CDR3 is TGCGCCAGCAGCTTGGGACGACAGGGACGGGCTGAAGCTTTCTTT. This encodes CASSLGRQGRAEAFF.

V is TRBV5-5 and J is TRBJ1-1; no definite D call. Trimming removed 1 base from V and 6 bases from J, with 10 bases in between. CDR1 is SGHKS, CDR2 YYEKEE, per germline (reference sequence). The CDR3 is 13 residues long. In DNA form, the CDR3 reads TGTGCCAGCAGCTTGAGGAGGGAAGCTGAAGCTTTCTTT. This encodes CASSLRREAEAFF.

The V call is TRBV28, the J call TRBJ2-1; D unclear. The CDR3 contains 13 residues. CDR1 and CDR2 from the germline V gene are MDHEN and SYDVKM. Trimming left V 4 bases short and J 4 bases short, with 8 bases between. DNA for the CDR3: TGTGCCAGCAGTTCGGACCCGTACAATGAGCAGTTCTTC. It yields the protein CASSSDPYNEQFF.